The 11 T cell receptor beta chains below come from one sample, sequenced in a study of PD-1 blockade in classical Hodgkin lymphoma. Documented time point: cycle 4 day 1 (C4D1), after less than 7 weeks of nivolumab. Every one of the patients relapsed after autologous stem cell transplantation (brentuximab vedotin exposure was variable). Magnetic negative selection purified CD4+ T cells from thawed PBMCs. Data came from immunoSEQ multiplex PCR; TCRdb stores just in-frame clones and leaves some out. The sample holds about 30,000 clones, approximately 78% seen once. This specimen was CD4+ T cells from blood, taken before the fourth cycle of nivolumab. Receptors were obtained from a human donor with classical Hodgkin lymphoma.

The chain couples TRBV4-1 to TRBJ1-1; maybe TRBD1 (5 bases). V lost 5 bases, J lost 4 bases, and 14 bases lay in between. Per germline, CDR1 MGHRA and CDR2 YSYEKL. This CDR3 has 14 amino acids. The CDR3 nucleotides read TGCGCCAGCAGCTTATTACAGGAGGCCACTGAAGCTTTCTTT. Amino acid sequence: CASSLLQEATEAFF.

As regards this clone: At one of its ends the junction is not consistent with the germline gene, which may arise from a read error. This chain links TRBV7-9 with TRBJ2-1; weak D call: TRBD1 (6 bases). The CDR3 is made up of 15 amino acids. In germline, CDR1 is SEHNR, CDR2 FQNEAQ (reference sequence). CDR3: CASSLARDINNEQFF. CDR3 in DNA: TGTGCCAGCAGCCTAGCCCGGGACATAAACAATGAGCAGTTCTTC.

The chain recombines TRBV6-5 with TRBJ2-2; D call uncertain. The CDR3 contains 13 residues. Trimming shortened V by 10 bases and J by 2 bases, and 11 bases separated the two germline ends. Germline V gives CDR1 MNHEY, CDR2 SVGAGI. Written as DNA, the CDR3 is TGTGCCACCCTCCGGTCCAACACCGGGGAGCTGTTTTTT. Its translation: CATLRSNTGELFF.

The chain has TRBV15 and TRBJ2-5; D uncertain. Germline CDR1 reads LNHNV; CDR2 reads YYDKDF (reference sequence). Trimming stripped 0 bases from V and 10 bases from J, with 9 bases between. The CDR3 sequence is 12 residues long. The CDR3 loop reads CATSRDMGGQYF. CDR3 bases: TGTGCCACCAGCAGAGATATGGGTGGCCAGTACTTC.

This chain joins TRBV5-4 and TRBJ2-1; D remains ambiguous. Trimming shortened V by 1 base and J by 6 bases, and 8 bases separated the two germline ends. In germline, CDR1 is SGHNT, CDR2 YYREEE (reference sequence). The CDR3 has 13 amino acids. CDR3 nucleotide sequence: TGTGCCAGCAGCTTGTGGCTGGGCAATGAGCAGTTCTTC. Its translation is CASSLWLGNEQFF.

This rearrangement joins TRBV5-1 to TRBJ1-1, with D unclear. Per germline, CDR1 SGHRS and CDR2 YFSETQ. V was cut by 0 bases and J by 3 bases, with 12 bases left in between. The CDR3 has 15 residues. Written as DNA, the CDR3 is TGCGCCAGCAGCTTGGGGGCAGGCCGGGACACTGAAGCTTTCTTT. Its protein product is CASSLGAGRDTEAFF.

The DNA for the CDR3 is TGTGCCAGCAGCGTAGATGCGTATAGCAATCAGCCCCAGCATTTT. Translation: CASSVDAYSNQPQHF. The chain uses TRBV9 and TRBJ1-5; D remains unclear. The V gene lost 0 bases and the J gene lost 0 bases, with 7 bases spanning the gap. This CDR3 has 15 residues. CDR1 is SGDLS and CDR2 is YYNGEE in the germline V gene.

This clone was seen only once. The genes are TRBV5-1 and TRBJ2-1; 8 bases line up with TRBD2. This CDR3 has 14 amino acids. V gave up 7 bases and J gave up 5 bases; unmatched junction bases: 8. CDR1 and CDR2 from the germline V gene are SGHRS and YFSETQ. CDR3: CASGVGLENNEQFF. In DNA form, the CDR3 reads TGCGCCAGCGGAGTGGGACTAGAAAACAATGAGCAGTTCTTC.

This clone was seen only once. This sequence joins TRBV5-1 and TRBJ2-3, with 11 bases fitting TRBD2. V dropped 4 bases and J dropped 2; count of bases not matched to a gene: 3. This CDR3 has 15 residues. Germline V gene lookup returns CDR1 SGHRS and CDR2 YFSETQ. CDR3 sequence reads: CASSLAGGFTDTQYF. DNA of the CDR3: TGCGCCAGCAGCCTAGCGGGGGGCTTCACAGATACGCAGTATTTT.

The chain combines TRBV5-1 with TRBJ2-5, with D perhaps given as TRBD1 or TRBD2 (5 bases each). The V gene's germline CDR1 is SGHRS and CDR2 YFSETQ. The CDR3 sequence is 16 residues long. The V end lost 0 bases, the J end lost 5 bases, and 17 bases lay between the germline ends. The CDR3 protein is CASSLGGMRGPETQYF. The CDR3 DNA sequence: TGCGCCAGCAGCTTGGGTGGTATGAGGGGTCCGGAGACCCAGTACTTC.

The J gene is TRBJ1-3, the V gene TRBV28; D is ambiguous. Trimming took 7 bases from V and 2 from J, leaving 12 bases between them. The CDR3 consists of 14 residues. The V gene's germline CDR1 is MDHEN and CDR2 SYDVKM. The CDR3 is CASILAGAGNTIYF. CDR3 DNA sequence: TGTGCCAGCATACTCGCCGGCGCTGGAAACACCATATATTTT.